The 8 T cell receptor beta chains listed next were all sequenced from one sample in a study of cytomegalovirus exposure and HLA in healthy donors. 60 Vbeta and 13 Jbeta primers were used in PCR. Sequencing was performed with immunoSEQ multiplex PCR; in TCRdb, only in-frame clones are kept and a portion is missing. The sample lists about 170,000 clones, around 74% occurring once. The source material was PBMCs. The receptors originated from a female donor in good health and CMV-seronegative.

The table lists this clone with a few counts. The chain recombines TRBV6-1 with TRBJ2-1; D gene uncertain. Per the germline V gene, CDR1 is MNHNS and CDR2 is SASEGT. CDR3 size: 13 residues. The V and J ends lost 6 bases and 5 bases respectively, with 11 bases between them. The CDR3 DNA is TGTGCCAGCAGGCCCAACAGAGACAATGAGCAGTTCTTC. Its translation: CASRPNRDNEQFF.

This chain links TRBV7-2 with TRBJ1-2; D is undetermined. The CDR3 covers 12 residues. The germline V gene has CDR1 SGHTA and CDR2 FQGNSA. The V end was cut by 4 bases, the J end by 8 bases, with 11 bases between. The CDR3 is CASSSERGGYTF. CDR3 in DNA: TGTGCCAGCAGCTCCGAACGAGGAGGCTACACCTTC. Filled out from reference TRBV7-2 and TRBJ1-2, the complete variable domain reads GAGVSQSPSNKVTEKGKDVELRCDPISGHTALYWYRQSLGQGLEFLIYFQGNSAPDKSGLPSDRFSAERTGGSVSTLTIQRTQQEDSAVYLCASSSERGGYTFGSGTRLTVV.

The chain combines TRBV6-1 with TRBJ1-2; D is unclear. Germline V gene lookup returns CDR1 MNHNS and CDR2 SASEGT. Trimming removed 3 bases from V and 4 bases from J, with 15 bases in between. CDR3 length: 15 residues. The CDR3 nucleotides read TGTGCCAGCAGTGATCTATTCCAAGCCCCCTATGGCTACACCTTC. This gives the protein CASSDLFQAPYGYTF.

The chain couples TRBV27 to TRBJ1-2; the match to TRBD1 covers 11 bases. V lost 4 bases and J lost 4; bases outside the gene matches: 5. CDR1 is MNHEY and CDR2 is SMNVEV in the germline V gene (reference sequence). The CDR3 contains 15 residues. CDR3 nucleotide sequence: TGTGCCAGCAGTTACCTGGGACAGGGGGTCTATGGCTACACCTTC. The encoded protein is CASSYLGQGVYGYTF.

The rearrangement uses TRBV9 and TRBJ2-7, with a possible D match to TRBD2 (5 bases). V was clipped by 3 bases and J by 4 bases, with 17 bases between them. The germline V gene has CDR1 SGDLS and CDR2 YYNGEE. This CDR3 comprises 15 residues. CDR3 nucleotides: TGTGCCAGCAGCGAGGGAGCTTATCCTGGGTACGAGCAGTACTTC. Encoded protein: CASSEGAYPGYEQYF.

CDR3 protein: CASSPLPSGTGELFF. CDR3 coding DNA: TGTGCCAGCAGCCCTCTCCCCTCAGGAACCGGGGAGCTGTTTTTT. The chain combines TRBV6-5 with TRBJ2-2, with D hard to call. Trimming stripped 6 bases from V and 5 bases from J, with 16 bases between. From germline, CDR1 is MNHEY and CDR2 SVGAGI. The CDR3 consists of 15 residues.

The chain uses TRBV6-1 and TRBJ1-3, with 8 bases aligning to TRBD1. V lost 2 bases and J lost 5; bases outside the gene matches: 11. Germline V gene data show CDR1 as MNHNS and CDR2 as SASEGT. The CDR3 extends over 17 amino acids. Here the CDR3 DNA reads TGTGCCAGCAGTGAACGCACAGGGGGGGATCGGAGAAACACCATATATTTT. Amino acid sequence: CASSERTGGDRRNTIYF.

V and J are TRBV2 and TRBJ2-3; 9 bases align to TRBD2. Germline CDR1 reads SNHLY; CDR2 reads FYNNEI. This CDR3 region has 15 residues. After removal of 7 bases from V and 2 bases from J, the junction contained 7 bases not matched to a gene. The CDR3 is CASTILAGFTDTQYF. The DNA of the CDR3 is TGTGCCAGCACGATTCTAGCGGGGTTCACAGATACGCAGTATTTT.